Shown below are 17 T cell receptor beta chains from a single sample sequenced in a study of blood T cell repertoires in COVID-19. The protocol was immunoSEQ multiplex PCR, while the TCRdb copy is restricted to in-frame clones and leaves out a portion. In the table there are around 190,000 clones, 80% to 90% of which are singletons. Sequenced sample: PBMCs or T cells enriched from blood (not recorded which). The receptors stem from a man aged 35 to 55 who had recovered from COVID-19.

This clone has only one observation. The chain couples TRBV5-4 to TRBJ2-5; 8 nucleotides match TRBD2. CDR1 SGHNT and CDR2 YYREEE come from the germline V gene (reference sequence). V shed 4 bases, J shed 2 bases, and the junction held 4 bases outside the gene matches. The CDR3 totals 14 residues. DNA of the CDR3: TGTGCCAGCAGCCCGGGGGGGGGTCAAGAGACCCAGTACTTC. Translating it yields CASSPGGGQETQYF.

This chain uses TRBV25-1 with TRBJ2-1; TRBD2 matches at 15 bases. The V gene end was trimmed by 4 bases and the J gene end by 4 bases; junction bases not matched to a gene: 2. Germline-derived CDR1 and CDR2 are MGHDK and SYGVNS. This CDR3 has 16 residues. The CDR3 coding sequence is TGTGCCAGCAGTGGGACTAGCGGGGGGGCATACAATGAGCAGTTCTTC. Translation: CASSGTSGGAYNEQFF.

CDR3 sequence (DNA): TGTGCCAGCAGCCCACGGACAGGGGGTCTCTCCTACGAGCAGTACTTC. Translated, it gives CASSPRTGGLSYEQYF. The V call is TRBV5-5, the J call TRBJ2-7; 10 nucleotides line up with TRBD1. The germline V gene encodes CDR1 SGHKS and CDR2 YYEKEE (reference sequence). The V and J ends lost 4 bases and 0 bases, in that order; junction bases with no gene match: 7. The CDR3 loop spans 16 amino acids. The full variable domain, completed using reference TRBV5-5 and TRBJ2-7, is DAGVTQSPTHLIKTRGQQVTLRCSPISGHKSVSWYQQVLGQGPQFIFQYYEKEERGRGNFPDRFSARQFPNYSSELNVNALLLGDSALYLCASSPRTGGLSYEQYFGPGTRLTVT.

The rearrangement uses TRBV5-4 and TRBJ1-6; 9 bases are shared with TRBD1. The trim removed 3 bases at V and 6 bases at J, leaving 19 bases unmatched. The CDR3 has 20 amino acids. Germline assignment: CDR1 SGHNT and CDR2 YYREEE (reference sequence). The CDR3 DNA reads TGTGCCAGCAGCTCTCCAAGGGGGACAGGGAACATCTACGGTAATTCACCCCTCCACTTT. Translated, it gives CASSSPRGTGNIYGNSPLHF.

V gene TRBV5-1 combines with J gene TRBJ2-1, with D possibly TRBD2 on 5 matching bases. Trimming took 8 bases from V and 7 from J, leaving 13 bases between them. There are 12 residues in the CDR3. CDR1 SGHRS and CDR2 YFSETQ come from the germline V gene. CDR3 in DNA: TGCGCCAGTGATTTTCGAGGGAATGAGCAGTTCTTC. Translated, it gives CASDFRGNEQFF.

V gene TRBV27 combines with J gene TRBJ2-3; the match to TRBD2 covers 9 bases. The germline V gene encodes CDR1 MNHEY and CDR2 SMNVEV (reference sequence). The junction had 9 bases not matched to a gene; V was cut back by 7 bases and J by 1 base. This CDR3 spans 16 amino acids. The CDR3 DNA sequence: TGTGCCAGCAAGCGCGGGAGGGATAAGGGCACAGATACGCAGTATTTT. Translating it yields CASKRGRDKGTDTQYF.

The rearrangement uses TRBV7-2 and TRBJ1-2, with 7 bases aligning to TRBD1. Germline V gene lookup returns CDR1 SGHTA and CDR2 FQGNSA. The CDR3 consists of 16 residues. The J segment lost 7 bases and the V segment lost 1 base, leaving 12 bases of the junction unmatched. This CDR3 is CASSLVGGRADGGYTF. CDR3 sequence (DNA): TGTGCCAGCAGCTTAGTAGGGGGCAGGGCGGACGGTGGCTACACCTTC.

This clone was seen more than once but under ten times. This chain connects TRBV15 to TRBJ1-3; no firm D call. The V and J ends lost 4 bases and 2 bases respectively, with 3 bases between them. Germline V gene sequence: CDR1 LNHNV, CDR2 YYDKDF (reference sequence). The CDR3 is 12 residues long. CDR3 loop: CATSTAGNTIYF. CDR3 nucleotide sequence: TGTGCCACCAGCACAGCTGGAAACACCATATATTTT.

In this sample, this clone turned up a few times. DNA of the CDR3: TGCGCCAGCAGTCGGGACAGGGGGCAGGAGCCCCAGCATTTT. Translated, it gives CASSRDRGQEPQHF. This chain connects TRBV10-2 to TRBJ1-5, with 12 bases identical to TRBD1. CDR1 is WSHSY and CDR2 is SAAADI in the germline V gene. J gave up 8 bases and V 5 bases, and 4 bases lay outside the gene matches. The CDR3 is 14 residues long.

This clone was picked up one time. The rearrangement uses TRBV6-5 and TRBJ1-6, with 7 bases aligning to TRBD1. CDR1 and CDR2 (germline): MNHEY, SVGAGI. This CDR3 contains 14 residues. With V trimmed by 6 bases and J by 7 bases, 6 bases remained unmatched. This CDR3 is CASRPGTVNSPLHF. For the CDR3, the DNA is TGTGCCAGCAGACCCGGGACAGTAAATTCACCCCTCCACTTT.

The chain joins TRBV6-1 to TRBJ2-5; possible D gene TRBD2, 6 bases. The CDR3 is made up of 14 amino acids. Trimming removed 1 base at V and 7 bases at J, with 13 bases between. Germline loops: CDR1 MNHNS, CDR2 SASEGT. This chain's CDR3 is CASSEGRAGGTQYF. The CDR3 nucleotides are TGTGCCAGCAGTGAAGGCCGGGCCGGGGGGACCCAGTACTTC.

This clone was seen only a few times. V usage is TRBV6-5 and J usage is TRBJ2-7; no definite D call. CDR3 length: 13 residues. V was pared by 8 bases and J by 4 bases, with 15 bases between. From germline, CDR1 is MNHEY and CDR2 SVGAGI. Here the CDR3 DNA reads TGTGCCAGCTCCAAAGTAAACAGTTACGAGCAGTACTTC. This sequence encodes CASSKVNSYEQYF.

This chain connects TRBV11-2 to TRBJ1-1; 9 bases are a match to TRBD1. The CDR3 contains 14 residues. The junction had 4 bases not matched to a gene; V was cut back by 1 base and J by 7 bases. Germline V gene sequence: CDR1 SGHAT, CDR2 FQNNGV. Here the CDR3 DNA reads TGTGCCAGCAGCTTAGGTACAGGGGGCTATGAAGCTTTCTTT. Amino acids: CASSLGTGGYEAFF.

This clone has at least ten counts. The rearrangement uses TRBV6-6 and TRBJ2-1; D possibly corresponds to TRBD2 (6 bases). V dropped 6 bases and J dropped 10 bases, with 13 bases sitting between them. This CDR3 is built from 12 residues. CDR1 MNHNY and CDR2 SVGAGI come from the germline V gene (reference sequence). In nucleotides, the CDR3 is TGTGCCAGCAGCCAAACTAGCTGGGAGCAGTTCTTC. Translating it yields CASSQTSWEQFF.

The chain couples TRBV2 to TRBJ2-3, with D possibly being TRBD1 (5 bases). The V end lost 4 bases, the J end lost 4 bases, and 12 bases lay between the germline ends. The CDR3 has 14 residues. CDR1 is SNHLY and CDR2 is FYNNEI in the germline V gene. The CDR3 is CASSGQMAPDTQYF. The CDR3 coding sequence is TGTGCCAGCAGTGGACAGATGGCACCAGATACGCAGTATTTT.

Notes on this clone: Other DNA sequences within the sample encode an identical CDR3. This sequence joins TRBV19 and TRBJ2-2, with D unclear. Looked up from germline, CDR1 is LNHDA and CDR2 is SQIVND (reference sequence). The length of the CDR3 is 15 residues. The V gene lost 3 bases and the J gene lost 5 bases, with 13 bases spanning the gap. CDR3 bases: TGTGCCAGTAGTATTCTGTCGTCAGGAACCGGGGAGCTGTTTTTT. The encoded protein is CASSILSSGTGELFF.

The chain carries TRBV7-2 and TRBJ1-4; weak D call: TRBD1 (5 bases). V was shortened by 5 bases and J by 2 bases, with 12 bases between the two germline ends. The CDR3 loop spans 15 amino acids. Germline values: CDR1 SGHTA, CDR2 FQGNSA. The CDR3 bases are TGTGCCAGCAGCCCAGGGTTCACGACTAATGAAAAACTGTTTTTT. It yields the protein CASSPGFTTNEKLFF.